This entry describes one T cell receptor (beta chain). Its antigen is still unknown. The CDR3 extends over 16 amino acids. Trimming took 2 bases from V and 1 from J, leaving 14 bases between them. CDR1 and CDR2 from the germline V gene are LGHNA and YNFKEQ. The data originate from a study of cytomegalovirus exposure and HLA in healthy donors. In the PCR, 60 Vbeta and 13 Jbeta primers were used. The protocol was immunoSEQ multiplex PCR, while the TCRdb copy is restricted to in-frame clones and leaves out a portion. The sample holds about 160,000 clones; about three quarters are singletons and the top ten take 2.5% to 3%. Study-level points and caveats: Roughly uniform sequencing depth across donors was assumed, possibly incorrectly. Within an earlier analysis, most TCR beta V segments proved productive either about 87% or about 30% of the time. The investigators catalogued 150 to 200 TCR beta chains as cytomegalovirus-associated.

The gene calls are TRBV4-2 and TRBJ1-2, with D perhaps TRBD1 (6 bases). This receptor was obtained from a woman under 40 in good health and CMV-seronegative. The sequenced material came from PBMCs. The CDR3 DNA reads TGTGCCAGCAGCCAACCTGGACAGATTAGTAACTATGGCTACACCTTC. It translates to CASSQPGQISNYGYTF.